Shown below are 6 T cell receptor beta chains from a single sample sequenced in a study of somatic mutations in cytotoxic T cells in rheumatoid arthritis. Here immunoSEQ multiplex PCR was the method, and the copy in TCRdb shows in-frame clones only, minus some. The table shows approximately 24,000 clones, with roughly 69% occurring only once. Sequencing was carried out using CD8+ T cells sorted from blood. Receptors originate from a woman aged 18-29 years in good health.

The CDR3 protein is CASSFPGLAGGPRADTQYF. The CDR3 DNA sequence: TGTGCCAGCAGTTTTCCGGGACTAGCGGGGGGGCCTCGCGCAGATACGCAGTATTTT. V gene TRBV28 combines with J gene TRBJ2-3, with TRBD2 matching 16 bases. Germline V CDR1 and CDR2: MDHEN, SYDVKM. The CDR3 loop spans 19 amino acids. The trim removed 3 bases at V and 4 bases at J, leaving 10 bases unmatched.

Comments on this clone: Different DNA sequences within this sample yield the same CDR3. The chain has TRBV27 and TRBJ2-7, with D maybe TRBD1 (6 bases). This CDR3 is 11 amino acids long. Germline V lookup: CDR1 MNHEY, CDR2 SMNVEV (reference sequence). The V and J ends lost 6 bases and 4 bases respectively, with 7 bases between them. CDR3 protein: CASRDSYEQYF. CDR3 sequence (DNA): TGTGCCAGCAGGGACAGTTACGAGCAGTACTTC.

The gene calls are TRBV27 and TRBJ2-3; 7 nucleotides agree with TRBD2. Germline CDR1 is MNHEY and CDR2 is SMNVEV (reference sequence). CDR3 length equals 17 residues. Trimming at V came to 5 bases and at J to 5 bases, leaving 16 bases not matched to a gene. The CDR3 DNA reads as TGTGCCAGCAGTCTAACAGATAGCGGGTGGGAGGGAGATACGCAGTATTTT. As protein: CASSLTDSGWEGDTQYF.

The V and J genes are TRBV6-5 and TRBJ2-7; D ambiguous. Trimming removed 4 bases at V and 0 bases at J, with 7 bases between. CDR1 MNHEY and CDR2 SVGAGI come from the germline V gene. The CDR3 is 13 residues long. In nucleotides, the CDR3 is TGTGCCAGCAGTTTTACAAGCTCCTACGAGCAGTACGTC. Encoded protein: CASSFTSSYEQYV.

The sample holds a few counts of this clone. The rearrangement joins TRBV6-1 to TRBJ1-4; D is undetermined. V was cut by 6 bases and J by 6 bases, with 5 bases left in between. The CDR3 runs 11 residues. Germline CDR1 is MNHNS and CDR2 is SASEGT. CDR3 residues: CASSPYEKLFF. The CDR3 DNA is TGTGCCAGCAGCCCTTATGAAAAACTGTTTTTT.

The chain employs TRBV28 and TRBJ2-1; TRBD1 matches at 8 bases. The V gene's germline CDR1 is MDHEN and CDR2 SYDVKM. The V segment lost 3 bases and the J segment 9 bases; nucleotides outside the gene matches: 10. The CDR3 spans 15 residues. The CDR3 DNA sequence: TGTGCCAGCAGTTTGATTTGGACAGGGTTAGCTGAGCAGTTCTTC. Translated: CASSLIWTGLAEQFF.